One TCR beta chain is described in this entry. This entry belongs to a study of blood T cell repertoires in COVID-19. Study summary: Italy, Spain and the United States were the sources of the convalescent and acute COVID-19 samples. Sources were T cells, B-cell-depleted T cells, or PBMCs; the material itself was cDNA or gDNA.

As handled by the study authors: Reference gene primer amplification gave estimated nucleated cell counts. Some clones are missing from TCRdb's copy, which holds only in-frame ones; the method was immunoSEQ multiplex PCR. V and J calls and clone size come straight from that table; D and trimming were deduced from the DNA. Of 200,000 to 300,000 clones listed, 82% were seen once; the top ten hold approximately 3.2%. Unmatched junction bases numbered 4, after V lost 6 bases and J lost 5 bases. CDR1 is DFQATT, CDR2 SNEGSKA, per germline (reference sequence). This CDR3 spans 11 amino acids. The chain combines TRBV20-1 with TRBJ2-7; the match to TRBD2 covers 7 bases. The receptor comes from a young woman with acute or convalescent COVID-19. The sample consisted of peripheral blood. CDR3 coding DNA: TGCAGTGCCAAAAGCGGGAACGAGCAGTACTTC. It codes for CSAKSGNEQYF.